This T cell receptor (beta chain) comes out of a study of T cell repertoires in cytomegalovirus infection. Germline CDR1 reads SGHVS; CDR2 reads FNYEAQ. V was trimmed by 1 base and J by 4 bases, leaving 8 bases between them. The CDR3 contains 14 residues. This clonotype was recorded many times. TCRdb re-analysed the reads in MiXCR, keeping a single row per CDR3 protein. This sample has 110,000 to 150,000 distinct CDR3 sequences, with about 6.5% found just once. The sequenced sample was PBMCs. The receptor was derived from a human donor in good health (CMV status not recorded). Some clones in this sample may be carry-over from other donors' samples. The chain links TRBV7-6 to TRBJ2-1, with a weak D call TRBD1 (6 bases). Written as DNA, the CDR3 is TGTGCCAGCAGCTTAGTAGGGGGTTACAATGAGCAGTTCTTC. Its translation is CASSLVGGYNEQFF.